The sequence of this T cell receptor beta chain was determined in a study of T cell responses to AZD1222 COVID-19 vaccine. The method was immunoSEQ multiplex PCR; TCRdb's version includes in-frame clones alone and lacks a portion of them. The sample lists under 300,000 clones, approximately 93% occurring once. Study-wide results and limits: The breadth and depth of Spike-specific TCRs increased once two AZD1222 doses had been given. Among AZD1222 vaccinees, only five or six were seropositive at baseline. Nearly half of unique spike-specific TCRs reportedly avoided B.1.351 and B.1.1.7 mutated regions.

As to this clone: Its target is not known.

The CDR3 extends over 16 amino acids. The germline V gene encodes CDR1 SGHRS and CDR2 YFSETQ. V dropped 3 bases and J dropped 0 bases, with 12 bases sitting between them. This sequence joins TRBV5-1 and TRBJ2-2; D remains unclear. This TCR was recovered from an adult in good health. Material: peripheral blood, obtained on day 0 of AZD1222 vaccination. This chain's CDR3 is CASSSRTVANTGELFF. CDR3 nucleotides: TGCGCCAGCAGCTCGAGGACGGTCGCGAACACCGGGGAGCTGTTTTTT. Variable domain in full (rest from reference TRBV5-1 and TRBJ2-2): KAGVTQTPRYLIKTRGQQVTLSCSPISGHRSVSWYQQTPGQGLQFLFEYFSETQRNKGNFPGRFSGRQFSNSRSEMNVSTLELGDSALYLCASSSRTVANTGELFFGEGSRLTVL.